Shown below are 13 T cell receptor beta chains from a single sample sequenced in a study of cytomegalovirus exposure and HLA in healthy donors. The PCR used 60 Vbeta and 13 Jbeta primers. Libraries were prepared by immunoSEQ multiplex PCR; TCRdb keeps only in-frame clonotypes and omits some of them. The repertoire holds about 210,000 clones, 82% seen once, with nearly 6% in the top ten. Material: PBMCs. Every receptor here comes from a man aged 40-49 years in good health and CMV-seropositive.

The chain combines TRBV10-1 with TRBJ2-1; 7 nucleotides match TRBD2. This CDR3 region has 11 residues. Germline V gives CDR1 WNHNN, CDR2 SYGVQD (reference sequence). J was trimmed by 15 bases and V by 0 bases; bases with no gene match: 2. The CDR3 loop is CASSESGLWFF. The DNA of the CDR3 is TGCGCCAGCAGTGAGTCGGGACTATGGTTCTTC.

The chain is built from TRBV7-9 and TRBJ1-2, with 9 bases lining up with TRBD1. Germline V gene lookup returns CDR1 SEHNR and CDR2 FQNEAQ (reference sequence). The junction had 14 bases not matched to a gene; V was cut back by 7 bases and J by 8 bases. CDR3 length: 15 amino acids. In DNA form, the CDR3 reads TGTGCCAGCACCAACGGGGACCCGGGACAGGGAGGCTACACCTTC. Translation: CASTNGDPGQGGYTF.

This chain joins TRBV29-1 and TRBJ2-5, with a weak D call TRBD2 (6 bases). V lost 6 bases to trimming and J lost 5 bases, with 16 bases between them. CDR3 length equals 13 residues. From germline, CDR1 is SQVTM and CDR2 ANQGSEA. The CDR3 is CSVDRRAYETQYF. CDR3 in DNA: TGCAGCGTCGATCGGAGGGCCTATGAGACCCAGTACTTC.

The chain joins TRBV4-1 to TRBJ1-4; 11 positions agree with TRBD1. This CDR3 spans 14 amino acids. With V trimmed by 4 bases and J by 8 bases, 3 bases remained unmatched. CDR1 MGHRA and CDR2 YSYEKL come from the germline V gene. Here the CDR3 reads CASSPGQGVEKLFF. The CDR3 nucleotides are TGCGCCAGCAGCCCGGGACAGGGGGTGGAAAAACTGTTTTTT.

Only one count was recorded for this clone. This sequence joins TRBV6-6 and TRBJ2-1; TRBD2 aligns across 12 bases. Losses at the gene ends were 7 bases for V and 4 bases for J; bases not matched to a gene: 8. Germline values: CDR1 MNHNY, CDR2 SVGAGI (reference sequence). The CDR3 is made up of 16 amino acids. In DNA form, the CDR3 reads TGTGCCAGCACTCCAAGGGGACTAGCGGGTTACAATGAGCAGTTCTTC. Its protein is CASTPRGLAGYNEQFF.

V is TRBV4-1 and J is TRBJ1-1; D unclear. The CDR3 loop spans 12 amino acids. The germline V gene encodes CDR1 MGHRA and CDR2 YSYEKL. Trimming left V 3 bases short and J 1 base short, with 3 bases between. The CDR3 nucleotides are TGCGCCAGCAGCCACTCGAACACTGAAGCTTTCTTT. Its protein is CASSHSNTEAFF.

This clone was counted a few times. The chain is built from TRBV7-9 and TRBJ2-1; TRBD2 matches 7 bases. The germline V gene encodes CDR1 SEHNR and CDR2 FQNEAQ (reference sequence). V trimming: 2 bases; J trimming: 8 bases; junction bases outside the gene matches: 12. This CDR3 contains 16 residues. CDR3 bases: TGTGCCAGCAGCTTAAGCTGGGCTAGCGGTACAGATGAGCAGTTCTTC. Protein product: CASSLSWASGTDEQFF. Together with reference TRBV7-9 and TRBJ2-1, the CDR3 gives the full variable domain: DTGVSQNPRHKITKRGQNVTFRCDPISEHNRLYWYRQTLGQGPEFLTYFQNEAQLEKSRLLSDRFSAERPKGSFSTLEIQRTEQGDSAMYLCASSLSWASGTDEQFFGPGTRLTVL.

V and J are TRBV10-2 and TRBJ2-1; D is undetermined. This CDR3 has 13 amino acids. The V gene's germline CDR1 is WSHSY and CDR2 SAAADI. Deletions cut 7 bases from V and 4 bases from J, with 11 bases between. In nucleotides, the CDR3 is TGCGCCAGCACGTACTCAGCGTACAATGAGCAGTTCTTC. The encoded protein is CASTYSAYNEQFF.

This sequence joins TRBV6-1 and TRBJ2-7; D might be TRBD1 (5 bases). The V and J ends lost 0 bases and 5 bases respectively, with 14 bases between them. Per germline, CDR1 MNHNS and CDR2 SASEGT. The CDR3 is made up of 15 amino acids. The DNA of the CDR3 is TGTGCCAGCAGTGAAGCACTCCAGGGCTTACACGAGCAGTACTTC. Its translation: CASSEALQGLHEQYF.

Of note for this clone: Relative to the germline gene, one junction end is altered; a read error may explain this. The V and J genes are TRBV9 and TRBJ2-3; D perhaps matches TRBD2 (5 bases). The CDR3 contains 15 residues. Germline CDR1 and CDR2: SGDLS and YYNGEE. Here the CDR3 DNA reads TGTGCCAGCAGCCCCCGAGGGCAACGCACAGATATGCAGTATTTT. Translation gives CASSPRGQRTDMQYF.

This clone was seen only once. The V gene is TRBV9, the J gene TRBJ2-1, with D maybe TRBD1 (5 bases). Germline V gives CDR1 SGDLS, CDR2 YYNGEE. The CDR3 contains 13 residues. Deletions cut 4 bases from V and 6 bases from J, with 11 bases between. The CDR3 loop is CASSPPRGNEQFF. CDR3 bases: TGTGCCAGCAGCCCTCCTAGGGGCAATGAGCAGTTCTTC. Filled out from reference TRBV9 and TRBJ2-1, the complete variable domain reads DSGVTQTPKHLITATGQRVTLRCSPRSGDLSVYWYQQSLDQGLQFLIQYYNGEERAKGNILERFSAQQFPDLHSELNLSSLELGDSALYFCASSPPRGNEQFFGPGTRLTVL.

CDR3 sequence (DNA): TGTGCCAGTAGTGGGAGCGGGAGGGCCGGTGAGCAGTTCTTC. It translates to CASSGSGRAGEQFF. The chain employs TRBV19 and TRBJ2-1; TRBD2 aligns across 10 bases. CDR1 and CDR2 from the germline V gene are LNHDA and SQIVND (reference sequence). V was clipped by 5 bases and J by 9 bases; unmatched bases: 7. The CDR3 loop spans 14 amino acids.

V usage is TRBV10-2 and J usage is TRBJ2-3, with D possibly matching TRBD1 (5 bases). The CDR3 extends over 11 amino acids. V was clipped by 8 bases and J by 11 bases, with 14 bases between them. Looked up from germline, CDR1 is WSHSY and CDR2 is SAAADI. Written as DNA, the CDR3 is TGCGCCAGCGGGCAGGGATTCGGGCAGTATTTT. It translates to CASGQGFGQYF.